These T cell receptor beta chains were read from a single sample in a study of shared clonotypes between healthy human individuals. Profiled with immunoSEQ multiplex PCR; TCRdb holds only in-frame clones, not every one. In the table there are 470,000 or so clones, around 85% of which are singletons. Sequencing was carried out using PBMCs. These receptor sequences come from a woman aged 40 to 50 in good health. Some clones in this sample may be carry-over from other donors' samples. Each CDR3 is given with its conserved first and last residue. The D gene is left open where the match is weak. Only part of the rows carry a size: once, few, many, or a class if the clone is expanded.

V	size	J	D	CDR3	DNA
TRBV7-2	NA	TRBJ2-2	NA	CASSLGGPGLSGELFF	TGTGCCAGCAGCTTGGGAGGTCCAGGGTTGTCCGGGGAGCTGTTTTTT
TRBV29-1	once	TRBJ2-2	NA	CSVKDTGELFF	TGCAGCGTTAAGGACACCGGGGAGCTGTTTTTT
TRBV19	NA	TRBJ1-1	NA	CASSWGAVEAFF	TGTGCCAGTAGTTGGGGGGCCGTAGAAGCTTTCTTT
TRBV2	NA	TRBJ1-5	NA	CASSEYMGDQPQHF	TGTGCCAGCAGTGAATATATGGGGGATCAGCCCCAGCATTTT
TRBV28	NA	TRBJ2-7	NA	CASLSTGAYEQYF	TGTGCCAGCCTCTCGACGGGAGCCTACGAGCAGTACTTC
TRBV6-1	NA	TRBJ2-1	NA	CASSDEAVECNEQFF	TGTGCCAGCAGTGATGAAGCGGTAGAGTGCAATGAGCAGTTCTTC
TRBV7-2	NA	TRBJ1-2	NA	CASSLRVNYGYTF	TGTGCCAGCAGCTTGAGGGTTAACTATGGCTACACCTTC
TRBV5-6	few	TRBJ2-3	NA	CASSSGDAQYF	TGTGCCAGCAGCTCGGGTGATGCGCAGTATTTT
TRBV4-1	NA	TRBJ2-1	NA	CASSPSRGYNEQFF	TGCGCCAGCAGCCCTTCGAGAGGCTACAATGAGCAGTTCTTC
TRBV28	once	TRBJ1-2	NA	CAIANLYGYTF	TGTGCCATCGCAAACCTCTATGGCTACACCTTC
TRBV28	NA	TRBJ2-4	NA	CASTPVGGLSKNIQYF	TGTGCCAGCACCCCAGTGGGGGGTCTGTCCAAAAACATTCAGTACTTC
TRBV28	few	TRBJ2-1	TRBD2	CASRSSGRSYNEQFF	TGTGCCAGCAGGTCTAGCGGGAGGTCCTACAATGAGCAGTTCTTC
TRBV4-2	few	TRBJ2-1	TRBD2	CASSQVGTSGYNEQFF	TGTGCCAGCAGCCAAGTTGGGACTAGCGGTTACAATGAGCAGTTCTTC
TRBV11-2	NA	TRBJ2-7	TRBD1	CASSLDPGQLRGQYF	TGTGCCAGCAGCTTAGACCCGGGACAGCTACGGGGGCAGTACTTC
TRBV6-1	NA	TRBJ1-5	NA	CASRQSNQPQHF	TGTGCCAGCAGACAAAGCAATCAGCCCCAGCATTTT
TRBV19	NA	TRBJ2-5	NA	CASSMGRAQETQYF	TGTGCCAGTAGTATGGGACGGGCTCAAGAGACCCAGTACTTC
TRBV4-1	NA	TRBJ2-2	NA	CASSQDGPTNTGELFF	TGCGCCAGCAGCCAAGACGGGCCGACGAACACCGGGGAGCTGTTTTTT
TRBV18	NA	TRBJ2-2	NA	CASSPRGTPNTGELFF	TGTGCCAGCTCACCTCGAGGGACACCGAACACCGGGGAGCTGTTTTTT
TRBV11-3	NA	TRBJ2-5	NA	CASSPTAGSETQYF	TGTGCCAGCAGCCCAACCGCCGGGAGTGAGACCCAGTACTTC
TRBV5-1	NA	TRBJ1-3	NA	CASGRGRGSGNTIYF	TGCGCCAGCGGCCGCGGGAGGGGCTCTGGAAACACCATATATTTT
TRBV13	NA	TRBJ2-1	TRBD2	CASSSRLAGGGNEQFF	TGTGCCAGCAGCTCAAGACTAGCGGGGGGTGGCAATGAGCAGTTCTTC
TRBV27	NA	TRBJ2-7	TRBD2	CASSLLAGGGPYEQYF	TGTGCCAGCAGTTTGCTAGCGGGAGGTGGCCCCTACGAGCAGTACTTC
TRBV9	NA	TRBJ1-3	NA	CASSVAAGNTIYF	TGTGCCAGCAGCGTAGCCGCGGGAAACACCATATATTTT
TRBV5-1	NA	TRBJ2-2	TRBD1	CASSSQGVADTGELFF	TGCGCCAGCAGCTCACAGGGGGTTGCTGACACCGGGGAGCTGTTTTTT
TRBV7-2	NA	TRBJ2-2	TRBD1	CASSLTGGVTGELFF	TGTGCCAGCAGCCTGACAGGGGGCGTGACCGGGGAGCTGTTTTTT
TRBV7-9	NA	TRBJ1-2	NA	CASSPRVADYGYTF	TGTGCCAGCAGTCCAAGGGTTGCCGACTATGGCTACACCTTC
TRBV27	NA	TRBJ1-1	NA	CASSLSAGFSPEAFF	TGTGCCAGCAGTTTATCGGCAGGGTTCTCCCCTGAAGCTTTCTTT
TRBV7-9	NA	TRBJ2-5	TRBD1	CASSLVGSQGALETQYF	TGTGCCAGCAGCTTAGTGGGGTCCCAGGGGGCTTTGGAGACCCAGTACTTC
TRBV10-3	NA	TRBJ2-1	TRBD2	CAISGDYPEYNEQFF	TGTGCCATCAGTGGGGACTACCCGGAGTACAATGAGCAGTTCTTC
TRBV6-5	NA	TRBJ2-7	NA	CASSYADRAYEQYF	TGTGCCAGCAGTTACGCGGATAGAGCCTACGAGCAGTACTTC
TRBV4-3	NA	TRBJ2-1	TRBD1	CASSQDGGQGTYNEQFF	TGCGCCAGCAGCCAAGATGGGGGACAGGGGACATACAATGAGCAGTTCTTC
TRBV11-2	NA	TRBJ2-2	NA	CASSLEPHDRTGELFF	TGTGCCAGCAGCTTAGAACCCCACGACCGCACCGGGGAGCTGTTTTTT
TRBV27	NA	TRBJ2-5	NA	CASSPYSGTSETQYF	TGTGCCAGCAGTCCCTATTCCGGGACTTCGGAGACCCAGTACTTC
TRBV27	NA	TRBJ2-5	NA	CASSLIRGTETQYF	TGTGCCAGCAGTCTCATCAGGGGAACTGAGACCCAGTACTTC
TRBV7-9	NA	TRBJ2-1	TRBD2	CASSLKGRAQDEQFF	TGTGCCAGCAGCTTAAAAGGGAGGGCCCAGGATGAGCAGTTCTTC
TRBV25-1	NA	TRBJ2-1	NA	CASSVAYAYNEQFF	TGTGCCAGCAGTGTAGCATACGCCTACAATGAGCAGTTCTTC
TRBV15	NA	TRBJ2-7	TRBD1	CATSSTPGQYDEQYF	TGTGCCACCAGCAGCACCCCGGGACAGTATGACGAGCAGTACTTC
TRBV7-9	few	TRBJ2-2	NA	CASIYSGASGELFF	TGTGCCAGCATCTATTCGGGGGCGTCCGGGGAGCTGTTTTTT
TRBV27	few	TRBJ1-5	TRBD1	CASSLGDRYNQPQHF	TGTGCCAGCAGTTTGGGGGACAGATACAATCAGCCCCAGCATTTT
TRBV15	NA	TRBJ2-2	TRBD2	CATSMREGGSTGELFF	TGTGCCACCAGCATGCGCGAAGGCGGGAGTACCGGGGAGCTGTTTTTT
TRBV28	NA	TRBJ2-5	TRBD2	CASSLAGGPGETQYF	TGTGCCAGCAGTTTAGCGGGAGGGCCTGGAGAGACCCAGTACTTC
TRBV7-9	few	TRBJ1-1	NA	CASGWGANTEAFF	TGTGCCAGCGGGTGGGGGGCCAACACTGAAGCTTTCTTT
TRBV7-9	NA	TRBJ1-2	NA	CASSLTRAGADGYTF	TGTGCCAGCAGCTTAACTAGGGCAGGAGCTGATGGCTACACCTTC
TRBV27	NA	TRBJ2-7	TRBD2	CASSLGGGLAGASYEQYF	TGTGCCAGCAGTTTGGGGGGGGGTCTAGCGGGAGCCTCCTACGAGCAGTACTTC
TRBV11-2	NA	TRBJ2-2	TRBD2	CASSSGGRLAGPTGELFF	TGTGCCAGCAGCTCAGGGGGGCGGCTAGCGGGGCCCACCGGGGAGCTGTTTTTT
TRBV9	NA	TRBJ2-5	TRBD1	CASSPGQTQETQYF	TGTGCCAGCAGCCCGGGACAGACACAAGAGACCCAGTACTTC
TRBV19	NA	TRBJ2-7	NA	CASSPRDGPSYEQYF	TGTGCCAGTAGTCCTAGGGACGGCCCCTCCTACGAGCAGTACTTC
TRBV7-9	few	TRBJ2-7	NA	CASSRTYEQYF	TGTGCCAGCAGCAGGACCTACGAGCAGTACTTC
TRBV29-1	NA	TRBJ2-1	TRBD2	CSPRLATHDEQFF	TGCAGCCCCAGACTAGCGACCCACGATGAGCAGTTCTTC
TRBV6-1	once	TRBJ2-2	NA	CASSAGRKNTGELFF	TGTGCCAGCAGTGCGGGACGGAAGAACACCGGGGAGCTGTTTTTT
TRBV11-2	NA	TRBJ2-2	NA	CASSLVATDTGELFF	TGTGCCAGCAGCTTAGTGGCGACGGACACCGGGGAGCTGTTTTTT
TRBV27	NA	TRBJ2-5	NA	CASSPRLGAGETQYF	TGTGCCAGCAGTCCCCGACTAGGTGCGGGGGAGACCCAGTACTTC
TRBV5-1	NA	TRBJ2-7	NA	CASSLDRRSYEQYF	TGCGCCAGCAGCTTGGACAGGAGATCCTACGAGCAGTACTTC
TRBV10-2	few	TRBJ2-7	TRBD1	CASSGQAYEQYF	TGCGCCAGCTCCGGACAGGCCTACGAGCAGTACTTC
TRBV11-3	NA	TRBJ2-1	TRBD2	CASSLLAGGLYEQFF	TGTGCCAGCAGCTTACTTGCGGGAGGGCTCTATGAGCAGTTCTTC
TRBV28	NA	TRBJ1-1	NA	CASSSGTANTEAFF	TGTGCCAGCAGTTCCGGGACGGCGAACACTGAAGCTTTCTTT
TRBV29-1	NA	TRBJ2-2	NA	CSVAVTGELFF	TGCAGCGTGGCAGTGACCGGGGAGCTGTTTTTT